These T cell receptor beta chains were read from a single sample in a study of T cell responses to AZD1222 COVID-19 vaccine. This table comes from immunoSEQ multiplex PCR, and its TCRdb copy is limited to in-frame clones, with some not included. The data show under 200,000 clones, approximately 90% seen once. Sample: peripheral blood, taken on day 0 of AZD1222 vaccination. All receptors come from an adult in good health. Each CDR3 is given with its conserved first and last residue. The D gene is left open where the match is weak. Size is stated for part of the rows, as once, few or many counts, or as a class when the clone is expanded.

V	length	size	J	D	CDR3	DNA
TRBV12-3/TRBV12-4	13	.	TRBJ1-1	.	CASSLGGGTEAFF	TGTGCCAGCAGTTTAGGAGGGGGTACTGAAGCTTTCTTT
TRBV29-1	14	.	TRBJ2-5	TRBD2	CSVALASGGRTQYF	TGCAGCGTTGCTTTGGCTAGCGGGGGACGGACCCAGTACTTC
TRBV28	14	.	TRBJ1-5	.	CASSLWQGRQPQHF	TGTGCCAGCAGTTTGTGGCAGGGCAGGCAGCCCCAGCATTTT
TRBV5-1	13	.	TRBJ1-5	.	CASSLEGASPQHF	TGCGCCAGCAGCTTGGAAGGGGCTTCGCCCCAGCATTTT
TRBV6-4	15	.	TRBJ2-1	TRBD2	CASSYGLAGVDEQFF	TGTGCCAGCAGCTACGGACTAGCGGGAGTGGATGAGCAGTTCTTC
TRBV28	16	.	TRBJ2-7	.	CASSDPWDTGPYEQYF	TGTGCCAGCAGTGATCCTTGGGACACGGGCCCCTACGAGCAGTACTTC
TRBV7-3	15	.	TRBJ2-3	TRBD2	CASSLAGVDTDTQYF	TGTGCCAGCAGCTTAGCGGGAGTGGACACAGATACGCAGTATTTT
TRBV9	18	.	TRBJ2-6	TRBD1	CASSANRGLSSGANVLTF	TGTGCCAGCAGCGCCAACAGGGGGCTCTCCTCTGGGGCCAACGTCCTGACTTTC
TRBV11-3	14	.	TRBJ1-4	.	CASSLRDGGEKLFF	TGTGCCAGCAGCCTCAGGGACGGTGGCGAAAAACTGTTTTTT
TRBV6-2/TRBV6-3	19	.	TRBJ2-4	.	CASSSERFVLLVAKNIQYF	TGTGCCAGCAGTTCCGAGCGGTTTGTCTTATTGGTAGCCAAAAACATTCAGTACTTC
TRBV28	15	.	TRBJ2-7	.	CASRNLGGYSYEQYF	TGTGCCAGCAGAAACCTCGGCGGCTACTCCTACGAGCAGTACTTC
TRBV9	13	.	TRBJ2-1	.	CASSLDLYNEQFF	TGTGCCAGCAGCTTGGACCTCTACAATGAGCAGTTCTTC
TRBV3-1/TRBV3-2	16	.	TRBJ2-7	TRBD2	CASRPGPASGSYEQYF	TGTGCCAGCAGACCGGGTCCGGCTAGCGGGAGCTACGAGCAGTACTTC
TRBV2	17	.	TRBJ1-2	TRBD1	CASSEAGTGSGVYGYTF	TGTGCCAGCAGTGAAGCGGGGACAGGGTCTGGGGTCTATGGCTACACCTTC
TRBV28	15	.	TRBJ1-5	.	CASRVGPGGNQPQHF	TGTGCCAGCAGGGTGGGCCCAGGGGGCAATCAGCCCCAGCATTTT
TRBV19	13	.	TRBJ2-6	.	CASRFSGANVLTF	TGTGCCAGTAGGTTCTCTGGGGCCAACGTCCTGACTTTC
TRBV12-3/TRBV12-4	12	.	TRBJ2-2	.	CASSLATGELFF	TGTGCCAGCAGTTTAGCGACCGGGGAGCTGTTTTTT
TRBV18	16	.	TRBJ2-1	TRBD2	CASSPPLAGADDVQFF	TGTGCCAGCTCACCCCCCCTAGCGGGAGCCGACGACGTGCAGTTCTTC
TRBV6-2/TRBV6-3	17	.	TRBJ2-2	TRBD1	CASSYGDRGHSTGELFF	TGTGCCAGCAGTTACGGGGACAGGGGTCACTCCACCGGGGAGCTGTTTTTT
TRBV27	15	.	TRBJ2-5	.	CASSDPERGRETQYF	TGTGCCAGCAGCGACCCCGAAAGGGGTAGGGAGACCCAGTACTTC
TRBV25-1	14	.	TRBJ2-5	TRBD1	CASSISGGGETQYF	TGTGCCAGCAGTATTTCAGGGGGCGGCGAGACCCAGTACTTC
TRBV24-1	15	once	TRBJ1-2	.	CATSDSPGGNYGYTF	TGTGCCACCAGTGATTCCCCCGGGGGGAACTATGGCTACACCTTC
TRBV2	16	.	TRBJ1-5	.	CASSEGGRMDYQPQHF	TGTGCCAGCAGTGAAGGGGGTAGGATGGATTATCAGCCCCAGCATTTT
TRBV13	15	.	TRBJ2-7	TRBD2	CASSSGTSGRYEQYF	TGTGCCAGCAGCTCCGGGACTAGCGGGAGGTACGAGCAGTACTTC
TRBV5-1	16	few	TRBJ2-5	TRBD1	CASSWTGGGVGETQYF	TGCGCCAGCAGCTGGACAGGGGGCGGTGTGGGAGAGACCCAGTACTTC
TRBV18	14	.	TRBJ2-7	.	CASSSGTAEYEQYF	TGTGCCAGCTCATCCGGGACCGCAGAATACGAGCAGTACTTC
TRBV19	15	.	TRBJ2-1	TRBD2	CASSPSGRAGNEQFF	TGTGCCAGTAGTCCTAGCGGGAGGGCCGGGAATGAGCAGTTCTTC
TRBV28	10	.	TRBJ2-7	.	CASLGNEQYF	TGTGCCAGTTTGGGTAACGAGCAGTACTTC
TRBV10-3	19	.	TRBJ1-4	.	CAISESPLTGLATNEKLFF	TGTGCCATCAGTGAGTCGCCCCTCACCGGGCTTGCAACTAATGAAAAACTGTTTTTT
TRBV29-1	13	.	TRBJ2-5	.	CSVGRSPQETQYF	TGCAGCGTTGGCCGGTCACCCCAAGAGACCCAGTACTTC
TRBV9	15	.	TRBJ2-1	TRBD2	CASSAPGSGRAEQFF	TGTGCCAGCAGCGCCCCCGGCAGCGGGAGGGCCGAGCAGTTCTTC
TRBV5-5	16	.	TRBJ2-1	.	CASSFTGRSSYNEQFF	TGTGCCAGCAGCTTTACAGGGAGGAGCTCCTACAATGAGCAGTTCTTC
TRBV28	16	.	TRBJ1-3	.	CASSPSAAPQRNTIYF	TGTGCCAGCAGCCCTTCCGCAGCGCCTCAGAGAAACACCATATATTTT
TRBV19	15	once	TRBJ1-4	TRBD1	CASSPLRGANEKLFF	TGTGCCAGTAGTCCCCTCAGGGGGGCTAATGAAAAACTGTTTTTT
TRBV19	16	.	TRBJ2-1	TRBD2	CASTIGGTSGWGEQFF	TGTGCCAGTACTATAGGTGGGACTAGCGGGTGGGGTGAGCAGTTCTTC
TRBV3-1/TRBV3-2	11	.	TRBJ1-1	.	CASSHGMGAFF	TGTGCCAGCAGCCATGGGATGGGGGCTTTCTTT